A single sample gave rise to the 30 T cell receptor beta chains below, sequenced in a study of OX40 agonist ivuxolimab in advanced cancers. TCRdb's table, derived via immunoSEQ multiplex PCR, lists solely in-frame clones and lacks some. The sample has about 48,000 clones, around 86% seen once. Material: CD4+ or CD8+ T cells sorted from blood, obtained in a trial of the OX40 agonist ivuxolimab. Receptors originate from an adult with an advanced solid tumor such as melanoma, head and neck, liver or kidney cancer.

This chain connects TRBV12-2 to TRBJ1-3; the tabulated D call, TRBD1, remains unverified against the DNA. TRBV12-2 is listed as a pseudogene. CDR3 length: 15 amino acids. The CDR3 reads CASRLGPTGANTIYF. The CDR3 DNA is TGTGCAAGTCGCTTGGGGCCCACCGGCGCAAACACCATATATTTT.

CDR3 protein: CASSQGESRSTDTQYF. Here the CDR3 DNA reads TGTGCCAGCAGCCAAGGTGAATCCCGGAGCACAGATACGCAGTATTTT. The genes are TRBV4-2 and TRBJ2-3; no firm D call. The CDR3 contains 16 residues. The V gene lost 1 base and the J gene lost 0 bases, with 11 bases spanning the gap. In germline, CDR1 is LGHNA, CDR2 YNFKEQ.

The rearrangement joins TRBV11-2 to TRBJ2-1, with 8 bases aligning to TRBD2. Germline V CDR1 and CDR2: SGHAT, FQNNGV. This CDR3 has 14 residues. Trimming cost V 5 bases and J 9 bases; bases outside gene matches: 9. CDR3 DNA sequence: TGTGCCAGCAGCCAGCGGGAGTCGGGAAGTGAGCAGTTCTTC. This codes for CASSQRESGSEQFF. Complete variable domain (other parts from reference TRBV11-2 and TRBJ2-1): EAGVAQSPRYKIIEKRQSVAFWCNPISGHATLYWYQQILGQGPKLLIQFQNNGVVDDSQLPKDRFSAERLKGVDSTLKIQPAKLEDSAVYLCASSQRESGSEQFFGPGTRLTVL.

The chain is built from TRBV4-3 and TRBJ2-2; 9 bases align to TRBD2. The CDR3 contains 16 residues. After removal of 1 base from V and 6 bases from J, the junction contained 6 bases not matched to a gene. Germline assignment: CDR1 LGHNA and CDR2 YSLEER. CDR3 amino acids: CASSQVSGSSSGELFF. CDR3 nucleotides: TGCGCCAGCAGCCAAGTTAGCGGGAGCTCCTCCGGGGAGCTGTTTTTT.

The CDR3 region is CASSIVGKETQYF. DNA for the CDR3: TGTGCCAGTAGTATTGTAGGAAAAGAGACCCAGTACTTC. V and J are TRBV19 and TRBJ2-5; D is uncertain. Germline V gives CDR1 LNHDA, CDR2 SQIVND (reference sequence). Trimming took 3 bases from V and 3 from J, leaving 8 bases between them. The CDR3 runs 13 residues.

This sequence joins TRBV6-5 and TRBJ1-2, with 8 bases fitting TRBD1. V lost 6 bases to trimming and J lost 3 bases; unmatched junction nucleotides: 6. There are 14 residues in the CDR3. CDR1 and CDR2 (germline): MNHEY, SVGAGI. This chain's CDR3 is CASSSGGADYGYTF. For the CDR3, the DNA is TGTGCCAGCAGCTCAGGGGGCGCCGACTATGGCTACACCTTC.

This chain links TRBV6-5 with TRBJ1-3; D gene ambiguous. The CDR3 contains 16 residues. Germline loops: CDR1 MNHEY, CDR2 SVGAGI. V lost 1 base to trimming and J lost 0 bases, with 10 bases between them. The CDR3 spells CASSYWAGSSGNTIYF. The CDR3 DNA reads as TGTGCCAGCAGTTACTGGGCCGGGAGCTCTGGAAACACCATATATTTT.

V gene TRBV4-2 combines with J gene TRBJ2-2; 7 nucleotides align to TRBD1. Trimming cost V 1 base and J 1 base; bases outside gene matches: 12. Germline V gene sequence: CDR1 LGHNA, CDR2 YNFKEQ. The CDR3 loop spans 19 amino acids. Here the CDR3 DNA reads TGTGCCAGCAGCCAAGCCGGACCCAACTACAGGGGGAACACCGGGGAGCTGTTTTTT. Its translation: CASSQAGPNYRGNTGELFF.

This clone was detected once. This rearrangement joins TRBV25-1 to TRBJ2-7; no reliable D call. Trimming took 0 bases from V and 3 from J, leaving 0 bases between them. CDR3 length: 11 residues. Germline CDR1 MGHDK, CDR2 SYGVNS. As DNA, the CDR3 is TGTGCCAGCAGTGAATACTACGAGCAGTACTTC. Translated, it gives CASSEYYEQYF.

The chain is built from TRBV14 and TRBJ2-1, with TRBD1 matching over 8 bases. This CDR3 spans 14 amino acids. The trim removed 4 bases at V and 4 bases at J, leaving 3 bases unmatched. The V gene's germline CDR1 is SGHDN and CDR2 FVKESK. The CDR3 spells CASSPGTGYNEQFF. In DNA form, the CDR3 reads TGTGCCAGCAGCCCCGGGACAGGTTACAATGAGCAGTTCTTC.

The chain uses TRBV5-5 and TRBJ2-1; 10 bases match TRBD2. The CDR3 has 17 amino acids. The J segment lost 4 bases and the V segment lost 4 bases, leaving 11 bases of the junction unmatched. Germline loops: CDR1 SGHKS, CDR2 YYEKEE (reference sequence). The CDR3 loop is CASSPGLAGAGYNEQFF. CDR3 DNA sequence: TGTGCCAGCAGCCCCGGGCTAGCGGGAGCGGGGTACAATGAGCAGTTCTTC.

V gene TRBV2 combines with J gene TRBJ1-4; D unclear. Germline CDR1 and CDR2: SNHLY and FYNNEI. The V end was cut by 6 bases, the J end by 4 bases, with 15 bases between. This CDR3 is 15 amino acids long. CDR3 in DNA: TGTGCCAGCAGCGCCCCCGGGGTGGATAATGAAAAACTGTTTTTT. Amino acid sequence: CASSAPGVDNEKLFF.

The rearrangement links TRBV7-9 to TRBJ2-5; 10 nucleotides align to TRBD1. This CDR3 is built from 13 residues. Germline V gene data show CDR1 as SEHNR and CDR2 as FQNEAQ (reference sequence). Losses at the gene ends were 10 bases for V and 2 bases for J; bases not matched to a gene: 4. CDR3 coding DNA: TGTGCCACCCTGGGACAGGGGCAAGAGACCCAGTACTTC. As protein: CATLGQGQETQYF.

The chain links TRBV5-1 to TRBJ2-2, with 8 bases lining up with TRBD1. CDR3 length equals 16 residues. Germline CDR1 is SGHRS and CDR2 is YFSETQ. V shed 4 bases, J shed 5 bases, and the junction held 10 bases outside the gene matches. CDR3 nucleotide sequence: TGCGCCAGCAGCGCGTTGACAGGGGATGGGACCGGGGAGCTGTTTTTT. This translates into CASSALTGDGTGELFF. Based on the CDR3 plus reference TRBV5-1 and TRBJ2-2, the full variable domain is KAGVTQTPRYLIKTRGQQVTLSCSPISGHRSVSWYQQTPGQGLQFLFEYFSETQRNKGNFPGRFSGRQFSNSRSEMNVSTLELGDSALYLCASSALTGDGTGELFFGEGSRLTVL.

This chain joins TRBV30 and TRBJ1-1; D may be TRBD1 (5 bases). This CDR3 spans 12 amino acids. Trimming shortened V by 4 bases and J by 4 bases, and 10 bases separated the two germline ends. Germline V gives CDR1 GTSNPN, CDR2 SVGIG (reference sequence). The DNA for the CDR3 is TGTGCCTGGATATCGGGGGGCACTGAAGCTTTCTTT. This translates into CAWISGGTEAFF.

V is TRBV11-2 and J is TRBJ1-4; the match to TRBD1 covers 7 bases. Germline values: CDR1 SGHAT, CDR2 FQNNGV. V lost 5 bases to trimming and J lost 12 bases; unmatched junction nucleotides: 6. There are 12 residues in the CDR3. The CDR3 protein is CASSQTGSELFF. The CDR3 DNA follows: TGTGCCAGCAGCCAGACAGGGTCGGAACTGTTTTTT.

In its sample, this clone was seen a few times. CDR3 amino acids: CASSRGLSLAEAFF. The CDR3, as DNA: TGTGCCAGTAGTCGAGGACTCTCGTTGGCTGAAGCTTTCTTT. The chain joins TRBV19 to TRBJ1-1; D gene unclear. V was pared by 5 bases and J by 6 bases, with 16 bases between. This CDR3 has 14 amino acids. CDR1 is LNHDA, CDR2 SQIVND, per germline (reference sequence).

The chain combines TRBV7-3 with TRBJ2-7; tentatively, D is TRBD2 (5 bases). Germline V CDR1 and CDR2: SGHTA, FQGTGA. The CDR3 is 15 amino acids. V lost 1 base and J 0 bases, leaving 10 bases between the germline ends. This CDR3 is CASSLKAGPSYEQYF. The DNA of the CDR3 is TGTGCCAGCAGCTTAAAGGCGGGCCCCTCCTACGAGCAGTACTTC.

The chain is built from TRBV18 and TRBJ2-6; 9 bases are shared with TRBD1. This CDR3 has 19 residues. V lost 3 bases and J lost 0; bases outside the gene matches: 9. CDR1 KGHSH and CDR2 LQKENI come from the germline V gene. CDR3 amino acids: CASSPRDRARGSGANVLTF. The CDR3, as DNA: TGTGCCAGCTCACCCCGGGACAGGGCAAGGGGCTCTGGGGCCAACGTCCTGACTTTC. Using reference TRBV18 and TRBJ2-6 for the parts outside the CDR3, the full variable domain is NAGVMQNPRHLVRRRGQEARLRCSPMKGHSHVYWYRQLPEEGLKFMVYLQKENIIDESGMPKERFSAEFPKEGPSILRIQQVVRGDSAAYFCASSPRDRARGSGANVLTFGAGSRLTVL.

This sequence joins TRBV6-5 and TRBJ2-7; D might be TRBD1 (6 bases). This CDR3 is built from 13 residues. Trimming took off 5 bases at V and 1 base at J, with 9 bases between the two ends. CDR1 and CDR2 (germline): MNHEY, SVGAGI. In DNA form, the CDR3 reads TGTGCCAGCAGTCCAGGACAGTCCTACGAGCAGTACTTC. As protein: CASSPGQSYEQYF.

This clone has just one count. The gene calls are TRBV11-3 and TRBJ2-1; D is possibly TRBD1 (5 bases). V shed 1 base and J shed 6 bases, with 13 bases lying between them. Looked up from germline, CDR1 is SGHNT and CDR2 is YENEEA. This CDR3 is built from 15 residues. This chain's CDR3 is CASSLGTQRGNEQFF. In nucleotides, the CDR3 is TGTGCCAGCAGCTTAGGGACCCAAAGGGGCAATGAGCAGTTCTTC. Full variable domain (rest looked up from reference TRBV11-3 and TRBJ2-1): EAGVVQSPRYKIIEKKQPVAFWCNPISGHNTLYWYLQNLGQGPELLIRYENEEAVDDSQLPKDRFSAERLKGVDSTLKIQPAELGDSAVYLCASSLGTQRGNEQFFGPGTRLTVL.

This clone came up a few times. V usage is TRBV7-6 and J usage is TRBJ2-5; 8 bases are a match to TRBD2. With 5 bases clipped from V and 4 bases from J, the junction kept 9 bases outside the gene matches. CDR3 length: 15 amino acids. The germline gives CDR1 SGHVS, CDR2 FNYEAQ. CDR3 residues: CASSTGPGLGETQYF. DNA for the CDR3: TGTGCCAGCAGCACTGGACCGGGACTAGGAGAGACCCAGTACTTC.

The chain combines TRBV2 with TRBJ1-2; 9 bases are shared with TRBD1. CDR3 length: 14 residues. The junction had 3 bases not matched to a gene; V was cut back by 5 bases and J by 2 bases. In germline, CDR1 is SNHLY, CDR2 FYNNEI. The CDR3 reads CASSPGTGNYGYTF. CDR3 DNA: TGTGCCAGCAGTCCCGGGACAGGGAACTATGGCTACACCTTC.

Written as DNA, the CDR3 is TGCGCCAGCAGCCAAGTGTCGTACGAGGGACTAGCGGGACGGGTCGGGGAGCTGTTTTTT. Protein product: CASSQVSYEGLAGRVGELFF. The chain is built from TRBV4-3 and TRBJ2-2; 13 bases match TRBD2. CDR3 length: 20 amino acids. The germline V gene has CDR1 LGHNA and CDR2 YSLEER. J was trimmed by 7 bases and V by 1 base; bases with no gene match: 15.

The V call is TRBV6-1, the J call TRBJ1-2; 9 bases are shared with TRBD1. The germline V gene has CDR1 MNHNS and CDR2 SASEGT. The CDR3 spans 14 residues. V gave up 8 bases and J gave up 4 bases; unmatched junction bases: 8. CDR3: CASWTGEGLYGYTF. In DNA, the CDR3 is TGTGCCAGCTGGACAGGGGAGGGGCTCTATGGCTACACCTTC.

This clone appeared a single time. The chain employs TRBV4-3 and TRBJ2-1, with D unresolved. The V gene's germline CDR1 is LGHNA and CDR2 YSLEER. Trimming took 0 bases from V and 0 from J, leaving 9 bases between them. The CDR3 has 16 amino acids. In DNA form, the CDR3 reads TGCGCCAGCAGCCAAGATGTAACGAGCTCCTACAATGAGCAGTTCTTC. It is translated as CASSQDVTSSYNEQFF.

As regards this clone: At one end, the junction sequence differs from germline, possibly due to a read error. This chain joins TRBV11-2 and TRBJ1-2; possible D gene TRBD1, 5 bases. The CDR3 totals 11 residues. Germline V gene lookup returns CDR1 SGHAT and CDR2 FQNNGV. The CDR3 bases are TGTGCCAGCAGCCTGGCGGGGGGGACTTCTTTC. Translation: CASSLAGGTSF. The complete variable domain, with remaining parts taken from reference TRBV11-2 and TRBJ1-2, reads EAGVAQSPRYKIIEKRQSVAFWCNPISGHATLYWYQQILGQGPKLLIQFQNNGVVDDSQLPKDRFSAERLKGVDSTLKIQPAKLEDSAVYLCASSLAGGTSFGSGTRLTVV.

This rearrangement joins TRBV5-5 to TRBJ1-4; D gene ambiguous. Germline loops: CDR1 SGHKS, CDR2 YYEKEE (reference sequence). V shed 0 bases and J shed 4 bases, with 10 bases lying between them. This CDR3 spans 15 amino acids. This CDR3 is CASSLEGIGNEKLFF. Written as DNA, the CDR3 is TGTGCCAGCAGCTTGGAGGGAATCGGTAATGAAAAACTGTTTTTT. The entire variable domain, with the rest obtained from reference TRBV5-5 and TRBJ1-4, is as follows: DAGVTQSPTHLIKTRGQQVTLRCSPISGHKSVSWYQQVLGQGPQFIFQYYEKEERGRGNFPDRFSARQFPNYSSELNVNALLLGDSALYLCASSLEGIGNEKLFFGSGTQLSVL.

The CDR3 protein is CASRRAGGEQFF. CDR3 bases: TGTGCCAGCCGACGTGCCGGTGGTGAGCAGTTCTTC. The chain combines TRBV5-6 with TRBJ2-1; D remains unclear. V lost 7 bases, J lost 9 bases, and 14 bases lay in between. The germline V gene has CDR1 SGHDT and CDR2 YYEEEE. The CDR3 sequence is 12 residues long.

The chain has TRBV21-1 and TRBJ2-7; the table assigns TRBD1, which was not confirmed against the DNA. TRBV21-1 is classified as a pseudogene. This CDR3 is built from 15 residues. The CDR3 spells CASSHSTDRPYEQYF. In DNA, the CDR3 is TGTGCCAGCAGCCATAGTACGGACAGGCCCTACGAGCAGTACTTC.